This T cell receptor beta chain was captured in a study of cytomegalovirus exposure and HLA in healthy donors. The CDR3 length is 15 residues. Germline V CDR1 and CDR2: LGHNA, YNFKEQ. V dropped 7 bases and J dropped 9 bases, with 23 bases sitting between them. The primer mix had 60 Vbeta and 13 Jbeta primers. Here immunoSEQ multiplex PCR was the method, and the copy in TCRdb shows in-frame clones only, minus some. Of about 82,000 clones detected, roughly four fifths appear once; the ten largest clones hold about an eighth. This clone was seen just once. Its antigen is currently unknown. Points from the study as a whole: Among the most significant clusters, several appeared linked to common viral pathogens in a later analysis.

The TCR originated in a human donor in good health. The chain links TRBV4-2 to TRBJ2-3; a weak D match, TRBD1 (6 bases). Material for sequencing was PBMCs. The CDR3 sequence is CASNLAQSPQGTQYF. As DNA, the CDR3 is TGTGCCAGCAACCTAGCTCAGTCCCCTCAGGGGACGCAGTATTTT.